This entry lists 17 T cell receptor beta chains sequenced from one sample in a study of CD8 T cells in Susac syndrome. Roughly 0.45 to 1 ug RNA was reverse transcribed with random hexamers. Using its own MiXCR run on the immunoSEQ multiplex PCR reads, TCRdb lists one record per CDR3 protein. The data hold 250,000 to 350,000 distinct CDR3 sequences, with roughly 85% observed a single time. Specimen: CD8+ T cells from PBMCs. The receptor source for this set is a human donor with multiple sclerosis.

The V gene is TRBV19, the J gene TRBJ1-2; possible D gene TRBD1, 5 bases. The CDR3 extends over 18 amino acids. V lost 0 bases, J lost 3 bases, and 20 bases lay in between. CDR1 is LNHDA, CDR2 SQIVND, per germline (reference sequence). Here the CDR3 reads CASSIDLEAGRVDYGYTF. DNA for the CDR3: TGTGCCAGTAGTATAGACTTGGAGGCGGGACGGGTCGACTATGGCTACACCTTC.

This chain uses TRBV2 with TRBJ2-7, with TRBD2 as a possible D gene (5 bases). Trimming took 2 bases from V and 2 from J, leaving 13 bases between them. The CDR3 contains 15 residues. Germline loops: CDR1 SNHLY, CDR2 FYNNEI. CDR3 coding DNA: TGTGCCAGCAGTGAAAAAAGCGGCAGACCCTACGAGCAGTACTTC. It specifies CASSEKSGRPYEQYF.

This clonotype was recorded once. The chain uses TRBV30 and TRBJ2-5; TRBD1 matches 9 bases. Trimming removed 2 bases from V and 5 bases from J; junction bases left unmatched: 6. Germline loops: CDR1 GTSNPN, CDR2 SVGIG (reference sequence). CDR3 length: 14 residues. The CDR3 sequence: CAWSTGQGVETQYF. In DNA, the CDR3 is TGTGCCTGGAGTACGGGACAGGGAGTGGAGACCCAGTACTTC.

The V gene is TRBV27, the J gene TRBJ2-7, with 8 bases matching TRBD2. The CDR3 sequence is 14 residues long. Germline CDR1 MNHEY, CDR2 SMNVEV (reference sequence). The V gene end was trimmed by 7 bases and the J gene end by 2 bases; junction bases not matched to a gene: 7. The CDR3 loop reads CASTAGAFPYEQYF. CDR3 DNA: TGTGCCAGCACAGCGGGAGCTTTTCCCTACGAGCAGTACTTC.

This chain joins TRBV3-1 and TRBJ2-1; the match to TRBD2 covers 8 bases. The V and J ends lost 7 bases and 4 bases, in that order; junction bases with no gene match: 6. Germline V gives CDR1 LGHDT, CDR2 YNNKEL (reference sequence). The CDR3 runs 14 residues. The CDR3: CASKDAGGYNEQFF. The CDR3 nucleotides are TGTGCCAGCAAGGACGCGGGAGGTTACAATGAGCAGTTCTTC.

J is TRBJ1-2 and V is TRBV27; 7 positions match TRBD1. CDR1 is MNHEY and CDR2 is SMNVEV in the germline V gene (reference sequence). CDR3 length equals 13 residues. Trimming took 6 bases from V and 4 from J; bases not matched to a gene: 5. This CDR3 is CASRLTGSYGYTF. CDR3 sequence (DNA): TGTGCCAGCAGGCTGACAGGGTCCTATGGCTACACCTTC.

The rearrangement uses TRBV7-2 and TRBJ2-4, with a weak D call TRBD1 (6 bases). V was pared by 3 bases and J by 5 bases, with 14 bases between. The CDR3 covers 15 residues. Germline values: CDR1 SGHTA, CDR2 FQGNSA. CDR3 in amino acids: CASSFDPGHQNIQYF. CDR3 bases: TGTGCCAGCAGCTTTGATCCGGGACACCAAAACATTCAGTACTTC.

This chain links TRBV5-1 with TRBJ2-1; D uncertain. With 4 bases removed from V and 5 bases from J, the gap between germline ends came to 13 bases. Germline V CDR1 and CDR2: SGHRS, YFSETQ. The CDR3 has 14 residues. CDR3 sequence (DNA): TGCGCCAGCAGCCCCAGAGACCTGCACAATGAGCAGTTCTTC. Amino acid sequence: CASSPRDLHNEQFF.

V and J are TRBV30 and TRBJ2-7; D is unresolved. Per the germline V gene, CDR1 is GTSNPN and CDR2 is SVGIG (reference sequence). CDR3 length: 12 residues. The V end lost 0 bases, the J end lost 3 bases, and 6 bases lay between the germline ends. CDR3 DNA sequence: TGTGCCTGGAGTGTAACGGGCTACGAGCAGTACTTC. It specifies CAWSVTGYEQYF. Full variable domain (remainder filled in from reference TRBV30 and TRBJ2-7): SQTIHQWPATLVQPVGSPLSLECTVEGTSNPNLYWYRQAAGRGLQLLFYSVGIGQISSEVPQNLSASRPQDRQFILSSKKLLLSDSGFYLCAWSVTGYEQYFGPGTRLTVT.

The chain uses TRBV13 and TRBJ2-7; D remains unclear. CDR3 length: 12 residues. The germline gives CDR1 PRHDT, CDR2 FYEKMQ (reference sequence). V was trimmed by 6 bases and J by 5 bases, leaving 11 bases between them. This CDR3 is CASSPGPHEQYF. For the CDR3, the DNA is TGTGCCAGCAGTCCAGGTCCCCACGAGCAGTACTTC.

This clonotype was picked up a small number of times. The rearrangement links TRBV19 to TRBJ2-7, with D tentatively TRBD1 (6 bases). Germline V gene data show CDR1 as LNHDA and CDR2 as SQIVND (reference sequence). Trimming left V 1 base short and J 0 bases short, with 13 bases between. The CDR3 extends over 16 amino acids. CDR3 sequence: CASSIGVWDNSYEQYF. The CDR3 DNA sequence: TGTGCCAGTAGTATAGGGGTTTGGGACAACTCCTACGAGCAGTACTTC.

The V call is TRBV19, the J call TRBJ2-7; D is perhaps TRBD1 (5 bases). Germline CDR1 is LNHDA and CDR2 is SQIVND (reference sequence). This CDR3 is 14 amino acids long. The V and J ends lost 0 bases and 3 bases respectively, with 9 bases between them. CDR3 DNA: TGTGCCAGTAGTATAGACAGGGAATTCTACGAGCAGTACTTC. Residues: CASSIDREFYEQYF.

V is TRBV25-1 and J is TRBJ1-2; D uncertain. The germline CDR1 and CDR2 sequences are MGHDK and SYGVNS. Trimming pared 4 bases from V and 4 bases from J, leaving 13 bases between. CDR3 size: 14 residues. CDR3 protein: CASSAGESSYGYTF. For the CDR3, the DNA is TGTGCCAGCAGTGCCGGGGAAAGTAGCTATGGCTACACCTTC.

The chain is built from TRBV4-1 and TRBJ2-7; 10 nucleotides match TRBD1. Trimming took 3 bases from V and 4 from J; bases not matched to a gene: 6. The germline gives CDR1 MGHRA, CDR2 YSYEKL. The CDR3 length is 15 residues. CDR3 residues: CASSHRTGGIYEQYF. The CDR3 DNA reads as TGCGCCAGCAGCCACCGGACAGGGGGGATTTACGAGCAGTACTTC.

V and J are TRBV27 and TRBJ1-5; D is unresolved. Germline V gene data show CDR1 as MNHEY and CDR2 as SMNVEV (reference sequence). The CDR3 has 13 residues. Trimming removed 4 bases from V and 5 bases from J, with 9 bases in between. DNA of the CDR3: TGTGCCAGCAGTTCGACGGCTGATCAGCCCCAGCATTTT. Its translation: CASSSTADQPQHF.

The chain has TRBV5-6 and TRBJ1-5, with 7 bases fitting TRBD1. CDR3 length equals 16 residues. Losses at the gene ends were 0 bases for V and 10 bases for J; bases not matched to a gene: 13. Germline-derived CDR1 and CDR2 are SGHDT and YYEEEE. The CDR3 coding sequence is TGTGCCAGCAGCTTGGGAGGGTCGACAGGGACGAATCCCCAGCATTTT. It specifies CASSLGGSTGTNPQHF.

This clonotype was seen only once. The rearrangement links TRBV27 to TRBJ1-4; TRBD1 matches 7 bases. The CDR3 runs 14 residues. In germline, CDR1 is MNHEY, CDR2 SMNVEV (reference sequence). Trimming removed 5 bases from V and 7 bases from J; junction bases left unmatched: 7. CDR3 nucleotides: TGTGCCAGCAGTGAAAGGGGGCTAGGTGAAAAACTGTTTTTT. It yields the protein CASSERGLGEKLFF.